The source of this T cell receptor beta chain is a study of CD8+ T cells in alopecia areata. Noted treatment: oral pan-JAK inhibitor, 5-10 mg twice daily. RNA, once extracted, was reverse transcribed into cDNA for use as the sequencing template. Repertoires were generated with immunoSEQ multiplex PCR, while TCRdb's copy carries only in-frame clones and drops some. The sample shows 150,000 to 200,000 clones, 50% to 65% of them seen only once. The CDR3 is made up of 13 amino acids. V was shortened by 3 bases and J by 4 bases, with 12 bases between the two germline ends. CDR1 and CDR2 from the germline V gene are GTSNPN and SVGIG (reference sequence).

The sequence came from a human donor with alopecia areata. The sample here was CD4+ T cells sorted from blood, taken at week 24, from a patient treated with tofacitinib. The chain joins TRBV30 to TRBJ1-1; D is perhaps TRBD1 (5 bases). The CDR3 coding sequence is TGTGCCTGGAGCTGGATGGGGACCACTGAAGCTTTCTTT. This gives the protein CAWSWMGTTEAFF.